This T cell receptor beta chain is drawn from a study of T cells in Graves' hyperthyroidism and ophthalmopathy. Study as a whole: Sampling of peripheral blood happened at initial diagnosis, prior to any treatment. Broader study findings: In blood, most of the thyroid clonotypes expanded above 0.001 were also present.

Regions amplified from RNA transcripts were the TCR beta CDR3 regions. A first-round RT-PCR of the TCR CDR3 used the HTBI primer set. TCRdb processed the multiplex PCR reads anew with MiXCR; each CDR3 protein has one entry. The sample lists some 740,000 distinct CDR3 sequences, 13% to 15% occurring once. In its sample, this clonotype was seen many times. The target antigen is unknown. Trimming shortened V by 1 base and J by 4 bases, and 14 bases separated the two germline ends. The CDR3 consists of 15 residues. Germline-derived CDR1 and CDR2 are LGHDT and YNNKEL (reference sequence). Stable hyperthyroidism: no ophthalmopathy progression over 18 months of follow-up. Diagnostic decisions used clinical symptoms, serum thyroxine and TRAb, thyroid ultrasound and orbital computed tomography.

The origin of this receptor is a woman aged 18-30 years with Graves' hyperthyroidism. V and J are TRBV3-1 and TRBJ2-7; no definite D call. The sample consisted of blood. The DNA of the CDR3 is TGTGCCAGCAGCCAAGGGCTTCTGGCAATATACGAGCAGTACTTC. This gives the protein CASSQGLLAIYEQYF.